The present TCR beta chain was sequenced within a study of CXCR3-negative and CXCR3-positive naive CD8 T cells. This CDR3 is 15 amino acids long. Overall study findings and caveats: Against CXCR3-negative naive cells, CXCR3-positive naive cells showed more hydrophobic TRB CDR3s.

Concerning this clonotype: Its antigen is currently unknown.

UMI labels and 5' RACE were used to prepare the TRB cDNA libraries. TCRdb re-analyzed the 5' RACE reads; it lists each CDR3 protein once, without DNA. This sample carries some 6,700 distinct CDR3 sequences, with roughly 1.7% going to the ten biggest clones. The sequencing input was naive CXCR3+ CD8+ T cells from blood. Subset specified: CD45RO-CCR7+CD27+CD95- naive CD8+ T cells expressing CXCR3 (TNR3+). The V gene is TRBV21-1, the J gene TRBJ2-1. TRBV21-1 is a documented pseudogene. The sequence was obtained from a human donor in good health. Some clones in this sample may be carry-over from other donors' samples. CDR3 protein: CASSKGSGSYNEQFF.